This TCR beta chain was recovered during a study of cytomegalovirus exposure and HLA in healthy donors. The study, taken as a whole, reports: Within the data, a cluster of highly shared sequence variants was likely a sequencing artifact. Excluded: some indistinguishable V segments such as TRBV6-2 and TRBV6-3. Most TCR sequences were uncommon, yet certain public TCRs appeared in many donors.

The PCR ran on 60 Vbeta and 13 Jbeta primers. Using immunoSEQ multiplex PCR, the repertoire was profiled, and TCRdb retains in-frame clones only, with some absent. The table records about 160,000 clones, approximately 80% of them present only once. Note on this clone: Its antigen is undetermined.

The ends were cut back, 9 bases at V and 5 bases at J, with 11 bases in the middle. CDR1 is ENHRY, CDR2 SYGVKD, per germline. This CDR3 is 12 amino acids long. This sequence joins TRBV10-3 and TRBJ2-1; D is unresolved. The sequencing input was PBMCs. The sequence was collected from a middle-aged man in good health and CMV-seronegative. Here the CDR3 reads CAIIDFHNEQFF. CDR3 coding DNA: TGTGCCATTATTGACTTTCACAATGAGCAGTTCTTC.